Each of the 7 T cell receptor beta chains below was sequenced from the same sample in a study of cytomegalovirus exposure and HLA in healthy donors (dated by TCRdb to the late 2010s). Library construction relied on the immunoSEQ multiplex PCR assay. The multiplex PCR relied on a mix of 60 forward primers for TCR Vbeta segments and 13 reverse primers for TCR Jbeta segments. Not all clones reach the TCRdb copy of this immuneACCESS table, which keeps in-frame sequences only. Checked studies attribute under half of the gap to unresolved V genes and leave the rest unexplained. Counted in this sample were about 160,000 clones; 84% of them appeared once. Of the sample, 0.38% falls within the top ten clones. The source material was PBMCs. The receptors were gathered from a boy younger than 10 in good health and CMV-seronegative.

The V gene is TRBV28, the J gene TRBJ2-5; D gene ambiguous. There are 21 residues in the CDR3. Germline assignment: CDR1 MDHEN and CDR2 SYDVKM. Trimming took off 7 bases at V and 0 bases at J, with 33 bases between the two ends. The CDR3 bases are TGTGCCAGCAAGCTAACTTTGAATCCCAAGCCGAGCCGTCTTAACCAAGAGACCCAGTACTTC. Translating it yields CASKLTLNPKPSRLNQETQYF.

The chain links TRBV2 to TRBJ2-7; D is perhaps TRBD1 (5 bases). This CDR3 is 14 amino acids long. The V gene's germline CDR1 is SNHLY and CDR2 FYNNEI. The V gene lost 7 bases and the J gene lost 2 bases, with 15 bases spanning the gap. Here the CDR3 reads CASKSGISAYEQYF. CDR3 bases: TGTGCCAGCAAATCAGGGATTTCCGCCTACGAGCAGTACTTC.

The chain has TRBV27 and TRBJ2-3, with D maybe TRBD2 (5 bases). V was cut by 2 bases and J by 4 bases, with 13 bases left in between. The CDR3 runs 15 residues. Per the germline V gene, CDR1 is MNHEY and CDR2 is SMNVEV (reference sequence). In DNA form, the CDR3 reads TGTGCCAGCAGTTTAGTAGCTCTAGCTGCAGATACGCAGTATTTT. Encoded protein: CASSLVALAADTQYF.

A single count supports this clone. The CDR3 nucleotides read TGTGCCAGCAGTGAACCGCCGTTACTAGCGGGAAAGTGGAGCTCCTACAATGAGCAGTTCTTC. Amino acids: CASSEPPLLAGKWSSYNEQFF. The chain links TRBV6-1 to TRBJ2-1; 10 bases are a match to TRBD2. The CDR3 spans 21 residues. From germline, CDR1 is MNHNS and CDR2 SASEGT. The V segment lost 2 bases and the J segment 0 bases; nucleotides outside the gene matches: 16.

This CDR3 reads CASSGETTDTQYF. CDR3 DNA sequence: TGTGCCTCTAGCGGGGAGACCACAGATACGCAGTATTTT. The chain links TRBV13 to TRBJ2-3; TRBD2 aligns across 9 bases. Looked up from germline, CDR1 is PRHDT and CDR2 is FYEKMQ (reference sequence). This CDR3 is 13 amino acids long. Trimming cost V 11 bases and J 2 bases; bases outside gene matches: 5.

This CDR3 is CASSLEEGYGYTF. CDR3 in DNA: TGCGCCAGCAGCTTAGAGGAGGGCTATGGCTACACCTTC. V and J are TRBV5-1 and TRBJ1-2; D remains ambiguous. Germline CDR1 is SGHRS and CDR2 is YFSETQ. V dropped 2 bases and J dropped 4 bases, with 9 bases sitting between them. CDR3 length: 13 amino acids.

This clone was found once. The chain couples TRBV29-1 to TRBJ2-7, with 13 bases matching TRBD2. Per the germline V gene, CDR1 is SQVTM and CDR2 is ANQGSEA. CDR3 size: 14 residues. V shed 6 bases and J 3 bases; nucleotides not matched to a gene: 5. The CDR3 sequence: CSVYGTSGNYEQYF. For the CDR3, the DNA is TGCAGCGTCTACGGGACTAGCGGGAACTACGAGCAGTACTTC.